This TCR beta chain was identified in a study of blood T cell repertoires in COVID-19. Study details: Researchers got acute and convalescent COVID-19 samples from the United States, Italy and Spain.

This clone has just one count. Germline-derived CDR1 and CDR2 are SGHKS and YYEKEE (reference sequence). This CDR3 region has 15 residues. V shed 2 bases, J shed 3 bases, and the junction held 8 bases outside the gene matches. The table came from immunoSEQ multiplex PCR; TCRdb's copy has only in-frame clones and leaves some out. The table has 350,000 to 450,000 clones, 91% seen once. The TCR originated in a woman between 40 and 50 years old who had been exposed to COVID-19. The chain uses TRBV5-5 and TRBJ2-7; 7 bases agree with TRBD1. Source material: PBMCs or T cells enriched from blood (not recorded which). The CDR3 loop reads CASSLSIGGFYEQYF. In nucleotides, the CDR3 is TGTGCCAGCAGCTTATCTATAGGGGGCTTCTACGAGCAGTACTTC.